What follows are 10 T cell receptor beta chains derived from one specimen sequenced in a study of CD8 T cells in ankylosing spondylitis. One entry per CDR3 protein results from TCRdb running MiXCR on the 5' RACE reads. The table records about 90,000 distinct CDR3 sequences, 27% of them present only once. Sequencing input: blood, either unsorted or a sorted T cell fraction (not recorded which). These receptors were collected from a male donor with ankylosing spondylitis or in good health (not recorded which).

This clonotype has just a few counts. V and J are TRBV24-1 and TRBJ2-1, with 7 positions matching TRBD2. The CDR3 covers 13 residues. Germline V gene lookup returns CDR1 KGHDR and CDR2 SFDVKD. The ends lost 6 bases at V and 7 bases at J; junction bases unmatched: 5. The CDR3 coding sequence is TGTGCCACCAGTACCGGGGGGAGAAATGAGCAGTTCTTC. It is translated as CATSTGGRNEQFF.

V is TRBV29-1 and J is TRBJ2-2; unclear D gene. V was shortened by 2 bases and J by 8 bases, with 6 bases between the two germline ends. CDR3 length equals 11 residues. The germline V gene encodes CDR1 SQVTM and CDR2 ANQGSEA. In nucleotides, the CDR3 is TGCAGCGTTGAACTTCTAGGGGAGCTGTTTTTT. Translated, it gives CSVELLGELFF.

The chain recombines TRBV5-1 with TRBJ1-4, with 10 bases that match TRBD1. The CDR3 extends over 17 amino acids. J was trimmed by 6 bases and V by 4 bases; bases with no gene match: 12. The germline CDR1 and CDR2 sequences are SGHRS and YFSETQ. In DNA form, the CDR3 reads TGCGCCAGCAGCAAAGGACAGGGGGAATCGGTCTATGAAAAACTGTTTTTT. Protein sequence: CASSKGQGESVYEKLFF.

This clonotype has only a few counts. The chain employs TRBV5-1 and TRBJ2-1; D tentatively reads TRBD1 or TRBD2 (5 bases each). CDR3 length: 12 amino acids. The V end was cut by 6 bases, the J end by 6 bases, with 10 bases between. Per the germline V gene, CDR1 is SGHRS and CDR2 is YFSETQ. The CDR3 spells CASTLGTNEQFF. The CDR3 DNA is TGCGCCAGCACCTTAGGGACCAATGAGCAGTTCTTC. Filled out from reference TRBV5-1 and TRBJ2-1, the complete variable domain reads KAGVTQTPRYLIKTRGQQVTLSCSPISGHRSVSWYQQTPGQGLQFLFEYFSETQRNKGNFPGRFSGRQFSNSRSEMNVSTLELGDSALYLCASTLGTNEQFFGPGTRLTVL.

The gene calls are TRBV18 and TRBJ2-2; no clear D. Germline CDR1 KGHSH, CDR2 LQKENI. This CDR3 spans 13 amino acids. The ends were cut back, 2 bases at V and 5 bases at J, with 6 bases in the middle. CDR3 sequence: CASSPASTGELFF. For the CDR3, the DNA is TGTGCCAGCTCACCAGCGAGTACCGGGGAGCTGTTTTTT.

The CDR3 here is CSARDLGGAGDEQYF. Written as DNA, the CDR3 is TGCAGTGCTAGAGATCTGGGTGGAGCGGGAGACGAGCAGTACTTC. J is TRBJ2-7 and V is TRBV20-1; the match to TRBD2 covers 8 bases. The germline gives CDR1 DFQATT, CDR2 SNEGSKA (reference sequence). Trimming removed 0 bases from V and 5 bases from J; junction bases left unmatched: 9. This CDR3 spans 15 amino acids.

As for this clonotype: A much larger clone differs by one base, so this may be a read error. The gene calls are TRBV5-1 and TRBJ1-1; the D is unclear. The CDR3 is made up of 13 amino acids. The germline CDR1 and CDR2 sequences are SGHRS and YFSETQ. The CDR3, as DNA: TGCGCCAGCAGCCCCAACATGAACACTCAAGCTTTCTTT. Its translation is CASSPNMNTQAFF.

Ten or more counts support this clonotype. V and J are TRBV7-6 and TRBJ2-7, with a weak D call TRBD1 (6 bases). The ends were cut back, 1 base at V and 4 bases at J, with 11 bases in the middle. Per germline, CDR1 SGHVS and CDR2 FNYEAQ. The CDR3 runs 14 residues. The CDR3 spells CASSLEGGMYEQYV. The CDR3 DNA reads as TGTGCCAGCAGCTTAGAAGGGGGTATGTACGAGCAGTACGTC.

This clonotype has just a few counts. The chain is built from TRBV7-9 and TRBJ2-5, with D unclear. Trimming removed 1 base from V and 3 bases from J, with 9 bases in between. The CDR3 has 14 amino acids. In germline, CDR1 is SEHNR, CDR2 FQNEAQ (reference sequence). The DNA for the CDR3 is TGTGCCAGCAGCTTAGAAGGGCCCGAAGAGACCCAGTACTTC. This codes for CASSLEGPEETQYF.

The V gene is TRBV5-1, the J gene TRBJ2-1; 9 bases are a match to TRBD2. Germline V gene lookup returns CDR1 SGHRS and CDR2 YFSETQ. This CDR3 contains 15 residues. The V segment lost 4 bases and the J segment 10 bases; nucleotides outside the gene matches: 12. CDR3 region: CASSVSGTSTEEQFF. CDR3 nucleotides: TGCGCCAGCAGCGTCTCCGGGACTAGCACGGAAGAGCAGTTCTTC. The full variable domain, in which reference TRBV5-1 and TRBJ2-1 provide the parts outside the CDR3, is KAGVTQTPRYLIKTRGQQVTLSCSPISGHRSVSWYQQTPGQGLQFLFEYFSETQRNKGNFPGRFSGRQFSNSRSEMNVSTLELGDSALYLCASSVSGTSTEEQFFGPGTRLTVL.